Listed below are T cell receptor beta chains from one sample, sequenced in a study of monozygotic twins with inflammatory bowel disease. TCRdb re-called the 5' RACE reads and shows each CDR3 protein once, DNA omitted. Recorded for this sample: about 160,000 distinct CDR3 sequences. Sequencing was performed on blood. These receptors were obtained from a human donor with ulcerative colitis or Crohn's disease, or a healthy co-twin of an affected twin (not recorded which). Both conserved end residues are part of each CDR3.

j_call	v_call	cdr3_aa
TRBJ2-1	TRBV2	CASIELAEQFF
TRBJ2-5	TRBV3-1	CASSPGLAVETQYF
TRBJ2-2	TRBV6-5	CASRRGNTGELFF
TRBJ2-4	TRBV6-4	CASTEPTSHGIQYF
TRBJ2-7	TRBV6-6	CASRWDSSYEQYF
TRBJ2-1	TRBV10-3	CAISNRDYNEQFF
TRBJ2-6	TRBV28	CASRWALGANVLTF
TRBJ2-7	TRBV5-1	CASSFQGREQYF
TRBJ1-5	TRBV19	CASSSGRNQPQHF
TRBJ2-7	TRBV15	CATSRDQEGGYEQYF
TRBJ1-1	TRBV6-5	CASSYVRLTGITEAFF
TRBJ2-3	TRBV30	CAWGTGASRPTQYF
TRBJ2-1	TRBV28	CASSTGTSGPSSYNEQFF
TRBJ2-2	TRBV27	CASRLLTGTGDTGELFF
TRBJ2-7	TRBV9	CASSAHGTGSAYEQYF
TRBJ2-6	TRBV15	CATSTRTDSGANVLTF
TRBJ1-2	TRBV25-1	CVSRNSGQGGGYTF
TRBJ2-4	TRBV20-1	CSARDLTLAKNIQYF
TRBJ2-2	TRBV15	CATSLRAGELFF
TRBJ2-3	TRBV7-3	CASSALIGSDTQYF
TRBJ2-4	TRBV30	CAWSRLAKNIQYF
TRBJ2-2	TRBV4-1	CASSQALADTGELFF
TRBJ1-6	TRBV5-1	CASSRDRQGNSPLHF
TRBJ2-1	TRBV7-3	CASSLTNKEQFF
TRBJ2-1	TRBV7-3	CASSSGLAGSGNEQFF
TRBJ2-1	TRBV27	CASSRTSGWYNEQFF
TRBJ2-7	TRBV5-1	CASSLFRRGSLEQYF
TRBJ2-3	TRBV5-5	CASSPVAGGTDTQYF
TRBJ2-3	TRBV12-3/TRBV12-4	CASSRFRPSGKRTDTQYF
TRBJ1-5	TRBV6-5	CAGKQGNQPQHF
TRBJ2-1	TRBV6-2/TRBV6-3	CASSVEWGGPYNEQFF
TRBJ2-6	TRBV5-6	CASSFQGTGANVLTF